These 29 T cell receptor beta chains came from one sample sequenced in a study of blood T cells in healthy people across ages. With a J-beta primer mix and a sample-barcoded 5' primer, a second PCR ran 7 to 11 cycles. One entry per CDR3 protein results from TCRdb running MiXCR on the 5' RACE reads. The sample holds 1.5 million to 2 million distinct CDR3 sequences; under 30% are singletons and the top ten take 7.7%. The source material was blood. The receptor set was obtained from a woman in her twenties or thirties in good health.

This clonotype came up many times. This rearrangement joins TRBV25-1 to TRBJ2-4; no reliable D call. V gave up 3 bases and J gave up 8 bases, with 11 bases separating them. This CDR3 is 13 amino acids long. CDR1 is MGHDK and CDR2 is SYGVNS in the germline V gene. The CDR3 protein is CASSDGILHIQYF. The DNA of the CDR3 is TGTGCCAGCAGTGATGGGATTCTCCACATTCAGTACTTC.

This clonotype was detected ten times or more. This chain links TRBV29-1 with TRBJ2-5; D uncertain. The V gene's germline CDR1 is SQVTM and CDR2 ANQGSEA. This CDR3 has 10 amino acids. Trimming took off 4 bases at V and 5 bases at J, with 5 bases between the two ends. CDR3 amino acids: CSVVRETQYF. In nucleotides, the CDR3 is TGCAGCGTTGTGCGGGAGACCCAGTACTTC.

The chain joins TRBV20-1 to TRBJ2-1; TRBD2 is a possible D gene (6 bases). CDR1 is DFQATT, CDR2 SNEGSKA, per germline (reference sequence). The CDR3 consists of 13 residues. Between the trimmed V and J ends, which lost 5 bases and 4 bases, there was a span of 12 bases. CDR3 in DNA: TGCAGTGCTCCCCGGACTACGTACAATGAGCAGTTCTTC. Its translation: CSAPRTTYNEQFF.

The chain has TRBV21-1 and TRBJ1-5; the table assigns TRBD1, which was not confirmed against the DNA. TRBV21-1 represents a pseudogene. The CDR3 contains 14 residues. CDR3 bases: TGTGCCACCTTGGGACAGGTCCGAAATCAGCCCCAGCATTTT. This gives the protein CATLGQVRNQPQHF.

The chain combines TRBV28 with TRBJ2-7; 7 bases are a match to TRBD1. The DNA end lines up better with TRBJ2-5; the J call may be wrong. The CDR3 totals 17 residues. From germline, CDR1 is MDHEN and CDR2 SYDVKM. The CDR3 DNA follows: TGTGCCAGCAGTCCCACCCGGACAGGCGCGGGTGGAGAGACCCAGTACTTC. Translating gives CASSPTRTGAGGETQYF.

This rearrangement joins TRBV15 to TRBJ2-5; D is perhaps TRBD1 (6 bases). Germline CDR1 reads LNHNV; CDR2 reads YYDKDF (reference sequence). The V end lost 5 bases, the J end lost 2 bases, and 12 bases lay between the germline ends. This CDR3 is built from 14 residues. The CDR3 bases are TGTGCCACCAGCGGCAGGGGCAATCAAGAGACCCAGTACTTC. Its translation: CATSGRGNQETQYF.

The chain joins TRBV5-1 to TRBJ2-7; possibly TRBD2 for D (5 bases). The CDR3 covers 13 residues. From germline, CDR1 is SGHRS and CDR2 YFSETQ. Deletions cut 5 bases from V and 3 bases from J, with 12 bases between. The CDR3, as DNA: TGCGCCAGCAGACCGGACCGGGGCTACGAGCAGTACTTC. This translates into CASRPDRGYEQYF.

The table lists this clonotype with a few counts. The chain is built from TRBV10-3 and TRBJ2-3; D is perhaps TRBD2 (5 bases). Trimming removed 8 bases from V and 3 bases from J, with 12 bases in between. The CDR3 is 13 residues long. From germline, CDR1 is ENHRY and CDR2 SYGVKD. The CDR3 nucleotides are TGTGCCATCGGGATCCGGGATACAGATACGCAGTATTTT. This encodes CAIGIRDTDTQYF.

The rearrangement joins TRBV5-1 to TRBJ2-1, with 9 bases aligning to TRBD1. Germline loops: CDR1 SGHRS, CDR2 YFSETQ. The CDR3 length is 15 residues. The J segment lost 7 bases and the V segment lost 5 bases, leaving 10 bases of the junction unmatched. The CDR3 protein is CASRAGTGIYNEQFF. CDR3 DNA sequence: TGCGCCAGCAGGGCCGGGACAGGGATCTATAATGAGCAGTTCTTC. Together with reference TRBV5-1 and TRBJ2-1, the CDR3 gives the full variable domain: KAGVTQTPRYLIKTRGQQVTLSCSPISGHRSVSWYQQTPGQGLQFLFEYFSETQRNKGNFPGRFSGRQFSNSRSEMNVSTLELGDSALYLCASRAGTGIYNEQFFGPGTRLTVL.

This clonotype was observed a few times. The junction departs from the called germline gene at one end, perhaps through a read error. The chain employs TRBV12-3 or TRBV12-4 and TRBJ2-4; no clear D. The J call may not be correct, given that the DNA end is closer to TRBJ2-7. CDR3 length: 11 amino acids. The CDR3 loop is CTSSQVGEQYF. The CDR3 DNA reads TGTACCAGCAGTCAGGTCGGCGAGCAGTACTTC.

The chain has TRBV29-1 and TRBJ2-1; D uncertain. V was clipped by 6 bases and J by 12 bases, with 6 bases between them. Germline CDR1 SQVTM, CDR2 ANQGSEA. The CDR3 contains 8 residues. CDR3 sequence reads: CSVERQFF. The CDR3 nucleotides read TGCAGCGTCGAACGGCAGTTCTTC.

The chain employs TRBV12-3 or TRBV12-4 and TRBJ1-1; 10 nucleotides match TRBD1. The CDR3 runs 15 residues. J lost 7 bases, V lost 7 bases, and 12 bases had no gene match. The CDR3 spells CASTMRDRGWGEAFF. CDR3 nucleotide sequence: TGTGCCAGCACCATGCGGGACAGGGGTTGGGGTGAAGCTTTCTTT.

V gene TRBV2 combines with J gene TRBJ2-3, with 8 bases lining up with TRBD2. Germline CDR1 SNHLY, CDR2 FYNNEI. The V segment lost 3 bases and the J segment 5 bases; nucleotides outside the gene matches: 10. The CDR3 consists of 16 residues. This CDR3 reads CASSDSRRGAKDTQYF. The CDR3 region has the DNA TGTGCCAGCAGTGATTCCCGGCGGGGGGCGAAAGATACGCAGTATTTT.

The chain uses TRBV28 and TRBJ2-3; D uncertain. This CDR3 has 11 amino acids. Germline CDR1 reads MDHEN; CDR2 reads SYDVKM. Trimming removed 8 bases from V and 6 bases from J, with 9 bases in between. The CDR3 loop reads CASELGDTQYF. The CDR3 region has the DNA TGTGCCAGCGAGTTGGGGGATACGCAGTATTTT. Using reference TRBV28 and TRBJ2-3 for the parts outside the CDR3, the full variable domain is DVKVTQSSRYLVKRTGEKVFLECVQDMDHENMFWYRQDPGLGLRLIYFSYDVKMKEKGDIPEGYSVSREKKERFSLILESASTNQTSMYLCASELGDTQYFGPGTRLTVL.

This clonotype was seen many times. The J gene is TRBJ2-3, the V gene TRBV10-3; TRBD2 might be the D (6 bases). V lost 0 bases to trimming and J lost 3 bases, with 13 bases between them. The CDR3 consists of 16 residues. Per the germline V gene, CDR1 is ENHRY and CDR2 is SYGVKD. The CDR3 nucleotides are TGTGCCATCAGTGAGTCTGGGGGGATCAAAACAGATACGCAGTATTTT. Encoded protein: CAISESGGIKTDTQYF.

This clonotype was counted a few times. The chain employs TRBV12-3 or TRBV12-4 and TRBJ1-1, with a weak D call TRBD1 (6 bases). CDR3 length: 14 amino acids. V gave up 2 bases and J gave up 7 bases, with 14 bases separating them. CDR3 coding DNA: TGTGCCAGCAGTTTATGGGGGGCGCGAGGTGAAGCTTTCTTT. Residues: CASSLWGARGEAFF.

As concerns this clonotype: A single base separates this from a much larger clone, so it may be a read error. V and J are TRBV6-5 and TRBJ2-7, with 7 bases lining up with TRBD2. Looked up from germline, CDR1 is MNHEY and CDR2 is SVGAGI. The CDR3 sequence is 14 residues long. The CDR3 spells CASSYGLESNELYF. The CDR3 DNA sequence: TGTGCCAGCAGTTACGGACTAGAGTCCAACGAGCTGTACTTC.

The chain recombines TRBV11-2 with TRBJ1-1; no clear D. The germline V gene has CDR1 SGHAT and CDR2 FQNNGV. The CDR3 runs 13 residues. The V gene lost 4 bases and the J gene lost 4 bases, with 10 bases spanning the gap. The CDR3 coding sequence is TGTGCCAGCAGCTCGGGGAGTGGCACTGAAGCTTTCTTT. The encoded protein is CASSSGSGTEAFF.

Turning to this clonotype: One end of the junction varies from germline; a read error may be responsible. The CDR3 here is CATSTPGKGTDTQYF. The CDR3 DNA sequence: TGTGCCACTTCAACCCCAGGGAAAGGCACAGATACACAGTATTTT. The chain links TRBV28 to TRBJ2-3; D is possibly TRBD1 (5 bases). The length of the CDR3 is 15 residues. CDR1 and CDR2 (germline): MDHEN, SYDVKM.

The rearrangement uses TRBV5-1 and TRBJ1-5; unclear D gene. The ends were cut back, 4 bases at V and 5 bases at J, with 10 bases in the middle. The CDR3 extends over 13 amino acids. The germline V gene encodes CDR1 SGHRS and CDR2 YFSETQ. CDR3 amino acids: CASSGAPDQPQHF. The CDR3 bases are TGCGCCAGCAGCGGCGCCCCCGATCAGCCCCAGCATTTT. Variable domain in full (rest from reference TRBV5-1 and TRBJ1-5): KAGVTQTPRYLIKTRGQQVTLSCSPISGHRSVSWYQQTPGQGLQFLFEYFSETQRNKGNFPGRFSGRQFSNSRSEMNVSTLELGDSALYLCASSGAPDQPQHFGDGTRLSIL.

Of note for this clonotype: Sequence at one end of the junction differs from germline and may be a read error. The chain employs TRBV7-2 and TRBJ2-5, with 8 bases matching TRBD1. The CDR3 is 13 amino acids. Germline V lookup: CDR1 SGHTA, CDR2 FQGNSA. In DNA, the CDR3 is TGTGCCTGCAGCCGGGACAGGAAAGAGACCCACTACTTC. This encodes CACSRDRKETHYF.

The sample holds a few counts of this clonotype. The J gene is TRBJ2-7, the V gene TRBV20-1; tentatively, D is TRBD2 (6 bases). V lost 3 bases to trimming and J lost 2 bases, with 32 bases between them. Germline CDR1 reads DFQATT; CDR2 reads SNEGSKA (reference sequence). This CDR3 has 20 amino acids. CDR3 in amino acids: CSARLRRGRKAAWPTYEQYF. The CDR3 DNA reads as TGCAGTGCTAGGCTGAGGAGGGGCAGGAAAGCTGCCTGGCCAACCTACGAGCAGTACTTC.

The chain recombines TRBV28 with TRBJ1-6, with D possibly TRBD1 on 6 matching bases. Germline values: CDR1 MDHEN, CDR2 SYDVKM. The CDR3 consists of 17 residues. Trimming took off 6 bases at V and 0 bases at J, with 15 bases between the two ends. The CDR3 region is CASSPDGQSSYNSPLHF. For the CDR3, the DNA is TGTGCCAGCAGCCCCGACGGACAGAGCTCCTATAATTCACCCCTCCACTTT.

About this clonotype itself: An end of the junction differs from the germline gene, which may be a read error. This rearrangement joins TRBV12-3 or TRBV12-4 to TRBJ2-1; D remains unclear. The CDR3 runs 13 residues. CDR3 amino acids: CAGSLNRRNEQFF. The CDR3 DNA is TGTGCCGGCAGTTTAAACCGCCGGAATGAGCAGTTCTTC.

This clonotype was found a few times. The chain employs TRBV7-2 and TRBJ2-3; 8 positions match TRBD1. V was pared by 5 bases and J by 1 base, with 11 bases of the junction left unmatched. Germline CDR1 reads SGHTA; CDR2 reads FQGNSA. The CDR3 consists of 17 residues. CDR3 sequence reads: CASSPGTGKGGTDTQYF. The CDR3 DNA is TGTGCCAGCAGCCCTGGGACAGGCAAAGGTGGCACAGATACGCAGTATTTT.

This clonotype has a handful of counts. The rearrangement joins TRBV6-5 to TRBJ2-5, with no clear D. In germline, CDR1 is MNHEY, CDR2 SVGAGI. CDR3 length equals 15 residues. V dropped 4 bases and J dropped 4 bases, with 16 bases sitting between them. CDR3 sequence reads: CASSFSTLAGETQYF. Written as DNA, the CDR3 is TGTGCCAGCAGTTTTTCGACTCTGGCAGGAGAGACCCAGTACTTC.

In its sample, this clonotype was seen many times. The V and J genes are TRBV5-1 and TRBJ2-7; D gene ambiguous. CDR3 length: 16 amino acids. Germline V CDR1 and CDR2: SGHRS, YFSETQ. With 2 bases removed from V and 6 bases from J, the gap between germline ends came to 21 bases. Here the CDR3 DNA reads TGCGCCAGCAGCTTAATGGGCGCGGCAGTGGGTGGCGAGCAGTACTTC. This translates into CASSLMGAAVGGEQYF.

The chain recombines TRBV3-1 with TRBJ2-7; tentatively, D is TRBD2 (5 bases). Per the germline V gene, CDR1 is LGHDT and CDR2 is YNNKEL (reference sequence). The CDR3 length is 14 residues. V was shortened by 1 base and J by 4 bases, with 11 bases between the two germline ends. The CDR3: CASSQGTGKYEQYF. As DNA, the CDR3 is TGTGCCAGCAGCCAAGGAACCGGGAAGTACGAGCAGTACTTC.

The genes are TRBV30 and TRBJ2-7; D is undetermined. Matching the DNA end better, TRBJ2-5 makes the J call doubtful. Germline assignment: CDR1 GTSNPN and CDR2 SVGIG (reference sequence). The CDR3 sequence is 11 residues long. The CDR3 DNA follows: TGTGCCTGGAGTGATGAAGAGACCCAGTACTTC. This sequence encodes CAWSDEETQYF.